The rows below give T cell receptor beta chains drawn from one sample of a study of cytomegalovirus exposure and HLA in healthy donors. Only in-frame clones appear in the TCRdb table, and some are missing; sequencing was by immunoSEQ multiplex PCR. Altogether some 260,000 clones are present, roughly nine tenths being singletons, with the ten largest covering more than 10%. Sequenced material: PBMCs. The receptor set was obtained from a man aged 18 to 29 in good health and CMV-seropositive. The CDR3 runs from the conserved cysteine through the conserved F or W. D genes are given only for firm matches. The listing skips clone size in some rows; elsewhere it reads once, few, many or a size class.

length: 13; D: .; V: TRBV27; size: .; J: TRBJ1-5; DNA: TGTGCCAGCAGTCCCCGGGGTAATCAGCCCCAGCATTTT; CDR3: CASSPRGNQPQHF
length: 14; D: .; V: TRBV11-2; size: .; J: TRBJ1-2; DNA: TGTGCCAGCAGCCCCGGGGGGTTCGACTATGGCTACACCTTC; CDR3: CASSPGGFDYGYTF
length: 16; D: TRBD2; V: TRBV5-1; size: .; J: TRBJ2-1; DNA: TGCGCCAGCAGCTTGGACGGACTAGCGGCGTACAATGAGCAGTTCTTC; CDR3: CASSLDGLAAYNEQFF
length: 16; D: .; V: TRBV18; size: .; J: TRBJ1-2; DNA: TGTGCCAGCTCACCTCGGCGGGACACTAGTAACTATGGCTACACCTTC; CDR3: CASSPRRDTSNYGYTF
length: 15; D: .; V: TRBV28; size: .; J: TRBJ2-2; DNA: TGTGCCAGCAGTTTCGCTACAGAACACACCGGGGAGCTGTTTTTT; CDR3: CASSFATEHTGELFF
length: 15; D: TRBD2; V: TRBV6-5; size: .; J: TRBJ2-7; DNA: TGTGCCAGCAGTTACTCTTCCAGCGGGAGCTACGAGCAGTACTTC; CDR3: CASSYSSSGSYEQYF
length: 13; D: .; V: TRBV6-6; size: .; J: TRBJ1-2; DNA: TGTGCCAGCAGTCTGAGGGAGTTATATGGCTACACCTTC; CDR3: CASSLRELYGYTF
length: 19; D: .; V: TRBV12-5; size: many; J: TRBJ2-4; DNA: TGTGCTAGTGGTTTGGTATATTATGTCGAGGGACCACGGAAAAACATTCAGTACTTC; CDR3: CASGLVYYVEGPRKNIQYF
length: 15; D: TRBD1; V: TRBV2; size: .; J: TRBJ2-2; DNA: TGTGCCTCCCAGGACAGGGGGGTACTCACCGGGGAGCTGTTTTTT; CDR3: CASQDRGVLTGELFF
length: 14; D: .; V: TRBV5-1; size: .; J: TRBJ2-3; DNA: TGCGCCAGCAGCCTCCTGACGGCGGGAGATACGCAGTATTTT; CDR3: CASSLLTAGDTQYF
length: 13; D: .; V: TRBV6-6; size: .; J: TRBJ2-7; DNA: TGTGCCAGTGGGGGGGACACTACCTACGAGCAGTACTTC; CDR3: CASGGDTTYEQYF
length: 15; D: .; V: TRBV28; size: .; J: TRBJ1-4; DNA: TGTGCCAGCAGTTCTCCGGGACTTACTAATGAAAAACTGTTTTTT; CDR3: CASSSPGLTNEKLFF
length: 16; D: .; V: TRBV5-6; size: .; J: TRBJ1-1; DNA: TGTGCCAGCAGCCCCCTGCCCGGGCCGGCGGACACTGAAGCTTTCTTT; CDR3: CASSPLPGPADTEAFF
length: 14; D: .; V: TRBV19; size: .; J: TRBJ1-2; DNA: TGTGCCAGTAGTATTCGGGGGCCTAACTATGGCTACACCTTC; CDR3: CASSIRGPNYGYTF
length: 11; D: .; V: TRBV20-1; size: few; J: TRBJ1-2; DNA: TGCAGTGCTAACGGCAACTATGGCTACACCTTC; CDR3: CSANGNYGYTF
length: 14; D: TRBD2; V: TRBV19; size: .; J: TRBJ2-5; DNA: TGTGCCAGTAGTACTAGCGGGAGGCGGGAGACCCAGTACTTC; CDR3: CASSTSGRRETQYF
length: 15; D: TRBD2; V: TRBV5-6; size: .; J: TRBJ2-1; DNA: TGTGCCAGCAGGAGGGTGACTAGCGGGACCGATGAGCAGTTCTTC; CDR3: CASRRVTSGTDEQFF
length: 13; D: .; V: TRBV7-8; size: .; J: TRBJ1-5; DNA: TGTGCCAGCAGCTTGTTAGGAAGTCAGCCCCAGCATTTT; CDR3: CASSLLGSQPQHF
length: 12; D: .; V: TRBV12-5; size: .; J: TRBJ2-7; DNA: TGTGCTAGTGGTTTGTCAATCTACGAGCAGTACTTC; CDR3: CASGLSIYEQYF
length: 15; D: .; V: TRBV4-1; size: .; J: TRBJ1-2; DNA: TGCGCCAGCAGCCAAGATACCTCGGGGGCCTATGGCTACACCTTC; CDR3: CASSQDTSGAYGYTF
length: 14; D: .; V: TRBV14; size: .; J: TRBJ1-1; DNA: TGTGCCAGCAGCCAGCAAGGACAGAACACTGAAGCTTTCTTT; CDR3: CASSQQGQNTEAFF
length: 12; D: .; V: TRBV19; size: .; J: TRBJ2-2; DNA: TGTGCCAGCCGAGGAGAAGCCGGGGAGCTGTTTTTT; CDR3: CASRGEAGELFF
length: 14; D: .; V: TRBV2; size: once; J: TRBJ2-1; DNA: TGTGCCAGCAGTGTTCTGCAGGGTACGGATGAGCAGTTCTTC; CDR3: CASSVLQGTDEQFF
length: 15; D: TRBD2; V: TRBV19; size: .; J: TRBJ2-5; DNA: TGTGCCAGTAGTGGCGGAGCGGGAGGTCAAGAGACCCAGTACTTC; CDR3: CASSGGAGGQETQYF
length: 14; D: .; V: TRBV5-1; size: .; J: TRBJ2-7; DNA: TGCGCCAGCAGCCACTACTCATCCGGATACGAGCAGTACTTC; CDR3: CASSHYSSGYEQYF
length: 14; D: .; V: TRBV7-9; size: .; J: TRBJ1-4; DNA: TGTGCCAGCAGCAAACCCGGCGGGAATGAAAAACTGTTTTTT; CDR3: CASSKPGGNEKLFF
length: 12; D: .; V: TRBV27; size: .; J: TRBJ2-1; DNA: TGTGCCAGCAGTCGCAACTACAATGAGCAGTTCTTC; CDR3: CASSRNYNEQFF
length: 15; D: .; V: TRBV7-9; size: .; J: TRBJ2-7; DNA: TGTGCCAGCAGCAAAGGCGCAGCGGGCCCCTACGAGCAGTACTTC; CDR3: CASSKGAAGPYEQYF